This TCR beta chain was sequenced during a study of T cell responses to AZD1222 COVID-19 vaccine. Data came from immunoSEQ multiplex PCR; TCRdb stores just in-frame clones and leaves some out. The table records about 100,000 clones, around 92% of them present only once. Pooling of second doses given at about 4 or about 12 weeks was done. Comment on this clone: The antigen remains unidentified.

The CDR3 is 14 amino acids. V lost 4 bases, J lost 10 bases, and 5 bases stayed unmatched. CDR1 is SEHNR, CDR2 FQNEAQ, per germline (reference sequence). Study-level findings and limits: Repertoire collection took place solely once the T cell response had peaked. Among AZD1222 vaccinees, only six or seven were seropositive at baseline. Spike was spanned by vaccine-associated CD4 TCRs, with dominance at 160-218 and 743-854.

The starting material was peripheral blood, obtained 28 days after the second AZD1222 dose. V is TRBV7-9 and J is TRBJ1-6, with 9 positions matching TRBD1. This TCR derives from an adult who received the AZD1222 COVID-19 vaccine. As DNA, the CDR3 is TGTGCCAGCAGCTCGGACAGGGGCTTCTCACCCCTCCACTTT. Encoded protein: CASSSDRGFSPLHF.